This T cell receptor (beta chain) was identified during a study of T cells in Graves' hyperthyroidism and ophthalmopathy. Broader study findings: Ophthalmopathy was model-predicted a median around seven months pre-onset. Most expanded thyroid clonotypes above 0.001 recurred in blood.

Germline CDR1 is SGHTA and CDR2 is FQGNSA. Trimming removed 3 bases from V and 5 bases from J; junction bases left unmatched: 5. This CDR3 spans 15 amino acids. Amplification yielded TCR beta CDR3 regions, with RNA transcripts as the source. TCR CDR3 underwent first-round RT-PCR with the HTBI primer set. TCRdb re-analysed the multiplex PCR reads in MiXCR, keeping a single row per CDR3 protein. This sample has hundreds of thousands of distinct CDR3 sequences, with 17% found just once. Comment on this clonotype: The antigen is unknown.

Diagnoses rested on clinical symptoms, serum thyroxine and TRAb, thyroid ultrasound and orbital computed tomography. From more than 9.5 ml of fresh peripheral blood, PBMCs were isolated. J is TRBJ2-5 and V is TRBV7-2; 11 nucleotides agree with TRBD2. Sequencing input: blood. The sequence was collected from a woman under 30 with Graves' ophthalmopathy. The CDR3 reads CASSLTSGAGETQYF. In nucleotides, the CDR3 is TGTGCCAGCAGCTTGACTAGCGGGGCCGGGGAGACCCAGTACTTC.